Listed below are T cell receptor beta chains from one sample, sequenced in a study of CD8+ T cells in alopecia areata. The table came from immunoSEQ multiplex PCR; TCRdb's copy has only in-frame clones and leaves some out. This table holds 150,000 to 250,000 clones, 50% to 60% found once. Source: CD4+ T cells sorted from blood, taken at week 4, from a patient treated with tofacitinib. The receptors derive from a human donor with alopecia areata. CDR3s include the opening cysteine and the closing phenylalanine or tryptophan.

J gene | V gene | CDR3 protein
TRBJ2-2 | TRBV30 | CAWSVRADTGELFF
TRBJ2-1 | TRBV9 | CASSVDLSYNEQFF
TRBJ1-1 | TRBV7-9 | CASSLVGEAFF
TRBJ1-2 | TRBV2 | CASSGTGGPDYGYTF
TRBJ2-7 | TRBV7-2 | CASSFPGLKWAYEQYF
TRBJ2-5 | TRBV7-8 | CASSLTGRTGQYF
TRBJ1-2 | TRBV4-1 | CASSQIQGLQDGYTF
TRBJ2-2 | TRBV7-2 | CASSIDRAVTGELFF
TRBJ2-4 | TRBV30 | CAWDSVAKNIQYF
TRBJ1-1 | TRBV29-1 | CSVVQLNTEAFF
TRBJ1-5 | TRBV9 | CASSGQGANQPQHF
TRBJ2-5 | TRBV14 | CASSQDTLAVHETQYF
TRBJ2-7 | TRBV19 | CASSISVSYEQYF
TRBJ2-1 | TRBV9 | CASSVDTSGRSSYNEQFF
TRBJ2-3 | TRBV5-1 | CASSSSGRAGTDTQYF
TRBJ1-6 | TRBV7-9 | CASSLSWAITNSPLHF
TRBJ1-5 | TRBV18 | CASSPARDQPQHF
TRBJ2-2 | TRBV9 | CASSVGQPWSPNTGELFF
TRBJ2-7 | TRBV30 | CAWRRDGSSYEQYF
TRBJ2-7 | TRBV28 | CASSLQGDKSEQYF
TRBJ2-2 | TRBV29-1 | CSVMVPSVGELFF
TRBJ1-1 | TRBV7-9 | CASSLTQGANEAFF
TRBJ1-5 | TRBV10-3 | CAISTGTGGNQPQHF
TRBJ2-5 | TRBV25-1 | CASGDVTSGGTETQYF
TRBJ2-3 | TRBV29-1 | CSVESRRTESTDTQYF
TRBJ2-5 | TRBV6-5 | CASSTRETQYF
TRBJ1-5 | TRBV30 | CAWGQKNQPQHF
TRBJ1-2 | TRBV7-2 | CASSSERGSGGYTF
TRBJ2-7 | TRBV9 | CASSVVQGGPSSYEQYF
TRBJ2-5 | TRBV29-1 | CSVGQGQETQYF
TRBJ2-5 | TRBV4-2 | CASSQDGGGGQTQYF
TRBJ2-3 | TRBV5-4 | CASSLMGTDTQYF
TRBJ1-4 | TRBV7-6 | CASSVGTANEKLFF
TRBJ2-3 | TRBV5-6 | CASSLTSGAILTTQYF
TRBJ2-6 | TRBV5-1 | CASSPLWQQGTIHSSGANVLTF
TRBJ1-6 | TRBV29-1 | CSVISGGINSPLHF
TRBJ1-1 | TRBV29-1 | CSAKLTGLNTEAFF
TRBJ2-4 | TRBV7-9 | CASSFWEAKNIQYF
TRBJ2-5 | TRBV28 | CASTRGWDETQYF
TRBJ1-2 | TRBV19 | CASSIRAGEGYGYTF
TRBJ2-7 | TRBV7-2 | CASKAGDEQYF
TRBJ2-7 | TRBV4-1 | CASSQPGRREQYF
TRBJ2-2 | TRBV13 | CASSLMSTGELFF
TRBJ2-7 | TRBV4-1 | CASSQEVTGFLGEQYF
TRBJ2-7 | TRBV29-1 | CSVEGAGRRTREQYF
TRBJ2-2 | TRBV7-9 | CASSFETPELFF
TRBJ2-5 | TRBV30 | CAWLFFGGREGTQYF
TRBJ2-2 | TRBV7-9 | CASSPGTNTGELFF
TRBJ2-3 | TRBV28 | CASTSGSAADTQYF
TRBJ1-3 | TRBV7-2 | CASSLASGAGNTIYF
TRBJ1-2 | TRBV28 | CASSLPHVLGPGYTF
TRBJ1-6 | TRBV27 | CASRRGQGLYNSPLHF
TRBJ2-5 | TRBV19 | CATGTSGEETQYF
TRBJ2-3 | TRBV9 | CASSATPGLSTDTQYF
TRBJ2-3 | TRBV29-1 | CSSRFHLSTDTQYF
TRBJ1-1 | TRBV23-1 | CASSQGHLNTEAFF
TRBJ1-2 | TRBV19 | CASSTLTGGDYGYTF
TRBJ1-2 | TRBV29-1 | CSVDETGGFYGYTF